Each of the 31 T cell receptor beta chains below was sequenced from the same sample in a study of blood T cell repertoires in COVID-19. The data were produced by immunoSEQ multiplex PCR, yet TCRdb's version contains in-frame clones alone and is incomplete. The sample has 95,000 to 150,000 clones; around nine tenths are singletons. The sequenced sample was peripheral blood. Receptors originate from a woman between 45 and 65 years old with acute or convalescent COVID-19.

V and J are TRBV3-1 (or the pseudogene TRBV3-2) and TRBJ1-4; D gene ambiguous. Germline V CDR1 and CDR2: LGHDT, YNNKEL (reference sequence). The CDR3 loop spans 15 amino acids. V lost 8 bases and J lost 2, with 15 bases in between. The CDR3 protein is CASPSVWHTNEKLFF. CDR3 coding DNA: TGTGCCAGCCCGTCCGTATGGCACACTAATGAAAAACTGTTTTTT.

This chain links TRBV9 with TRBJ1-3; 9 nucleotides match TRBD1. Per the germline V gene, CDR1 is SGDLS and CDR2 is YYNGEE. J lost 4 bases, V lost 5 bases, and 7 bases had no gene match. This CDR3 has 15 amino acids. CDR3 protein: CASRQNRGPGNTIYF. The DNA for the CDR3 is TGTGCCAGCAGACAAAACAGGGGGCCCGGAAACACCATATATTTT.

The chain joins TRBV7-6 to TRBJ2-5; D is undetermined. The CDR3 covers 15 residues. The V end was cut by 2 bases, the J end by 0 bases, with 10 bases between. Germline V gene lookup returns CDR1 SGHVS and CDR2 FNYEAQ. The CDR3 loop reads CASSLKAQYQETQYF. The CDR3, as DNA: TGTGCCAGCAGCTTAAAGGCACAGTACCAAGAGACCCAGTACTTC.

The gene calls are TRBV6-5 and TRBJ2-2, with TRBD1 matching 7 bases. The CDR3 is made up of 15 amino acids. Unmatched junction bases numbered 2, after V lost 0 bases and J lost 4 bases. Per germline, CDR1 MNHEY and CDR2 SVGAGI. Here the CDR3 DNA reads TGTGCCAGCAGTTACTCGCGACAGGGCACCGGGGAGCTGTTTTTT. It specifies CASSYSRQGTGELFF.

The count of this clone is one. The V call is TRBV24-1, the J call TRBJ2-3, with 9 nucleotides matching TRBD1. From germline, CDR1 is KGHDR and CDR2 SFDVKD. V lost 3 bases, J lost 4 bases, and 7 bases stayed unmatched. The CDR3 loop spans 16 amino acids. The CDR3 spells CATSDRTGGEADTQYF. As DNA, the CDR3 is TGTGCCACCAGTGATCGAACAGGGGGCGAGGCAGATACGCAGTATTTT.

This clone has just one count. The chain couples TRBV19 to TRBJ2-6; possibly TRBD1 for D (6 bases). CDR3 length: 16 residues. V was clipped by 0 bases and J by 4 bases, with 10 bases between them. Germline lookup yields CDR1 LNHDA and CDR2 SQIVND (reference sequence). CDR3 DNA: TGTGCCAGTAGTATAGATCTGGGGGCCGGGGCCAACGTCCTGACTTTC. It translates to CASSIDLGAGANVLTF.

V usage is TRBV24-1 and J usage is TRBJ2-1; 7 nucleotides align to TRBD2. This CDR3 spans 16 amino acids. V lost 4 bases and J lost 1; bases outside the gene matches: 6. Germline V gene sequence: CDR1 KGHDR, CDR2 SFDVKD. CDR3: CATSDKTSWSYNEQFF. The CDR3 nucleotides are TGTGCCACCAGTGACAAGACTAGCTGGTCCTACAATGAGCAGTTCTTC.

The chain's CDR3 is CASSIWDNVKEKLFF. The CDR3 coding sequence is TGTGCCAGTAGTATTTGGGACAATGTGAAAGAAAAACTGTTTTTT. V and J are TRBV19 and TRBJ1-4, with TRBD1 as a possible D gene (6 bases). V lost 3 bases and J 8 bases, leaving 16 bases between the germline ends. The CDR3 has 15 amino acids. Germline V gene data show CDR1 as LNHDA and CDR2 as SQIVND (reference sequence).

V and J are TRBV19 and TRBJ1-1, with D possibly being TRBD1 (5 bases). Looked up from germline, CDR1 is LNHDA and CDR2 is SQIVND (reference sequence). CDR3 length equals 16 residues. V shed 7 bases and J shed 5 bases, with 23 bases lying between them. The CDR3, as DNA: TGTGCCAGTATCCATGGGGCACAAGGATGGATAACTGAAGCTTTCTTT. This translates into CASIHGAQGWITEAFF.

This chain uses TRBV5-6 with TRBJ1-2; 8 nucleotides align to TRBD1. With 4 bases clipped from V and 8 bases from J, the junction kept 10 bases outside the gene matches. This CDR3 comprises 14 residues. Germline CDR1 and CDR2: SGHDT and YYEEEE. CDR3 in DNA: TGTGCCAGCAGCCGAAGACAGGGGATAGAGGGCTACACCTTC. Translation: CASSRRQGIEGYTF.

The V and J genes are TRBV5-4 and TRBJ2-5, with 8 bases matching TRBD1. Germline CDR1 is SGHNT and CDR2 is YYREEE (reference sequence). The CDR3 has 14 residues. Losses at the gene ends were 4 bases for V and 2 bases for J; bases not matched to a gene: 4. The CDR3 nucleotides are TGTGCCAGCAGCCAAAGGACAGGGCAAGAGACCCAGTACTTC. Protein: CASSQRTGQETQYF.

This CDR3 reads CASSFAGGHGYTF. CDR3 DNA: TGTGCCAGCAGCTTCGCAGGGGGGCATGGCTACACCTTC. The chain combines TRBV7-2 with TRBJ1-2, with 7 bases lining up with TRBD1. Germline V gene sequence: CDR1 SGHTA, CDR2 FQGNSA. V lost 3 bases, J lost 6 bases, and 4 bases stayed unmatched. The CDR3 runs to 13 residues.

This clone was observed once. The rearrangement joins TRBV30 to TRBJ1-3, with 7 bases fitting TRBD1. Germline V gene lookup returns CDR1 GTSNPN and CDR2 SVGIG (reference sequence). This CDR3 has 13 residues. V lost 5 bases to trimming and J lost 4 bases; unmatched junction nucleotides: 5. The CDR3 reads CAWVRGAGNTIYF. The CDR3 nucleotides read TGTGCCTGGGTCAGGGGGGCAGGAAACACCATATATTTT. Based on the CDR3 plus reference TRBV30 and TRBJ1-3, the full variable domain is SQTIHQWPATLVQPVGSPLSLECTVEGTSNPNLYWYRQAAGRGLQLLFYSVGIGQISSEVPQNLSASRPQDRQFILSSKKLLLSDSGFYLCAWVRGAGNTIYFGEGSWLTVV.

The chain joins TRBV18 to TRBJ2-7; perhaps TRBD1 as D (6 bases). Looked up from germline, CDR1 is KGHSH and CDR2 is LQKENI. V lost 0 bases and J 5 bases, leaving 14 bases between the germline ends. The CDR3 is made up of 15 amino acids. The CDR3 region is CASSPPVGAGDEQYF. The CDR3 region has the DNA TGTGCCAGCTCACCACCGGTGGGGGCCGGGGACGAGCAGTACTTC.

This CDR3 is CASSQGGLDYGYTF. The CDR3 DNA sequence: TGCGCCAGCAGCCAAGGGGGCCTTGACTATGGCTACACCTTC. The chain links TRBV4-3 to TRBJ1-2, with D perhaps TRBD1 (5 bases). The CDR3 loop spans 14 amino acids. Looked up from germline, CDR1 is LGHNA and CDR2 is YSLEER. The V and J ends lost 1 base and 3 bases respectively, with 9 bases between them.

The V and J genes are TRBV6-2 or TRBV6-3 and TRBJ2-1; no firm D call. The germline gives CDR1 MNHEY, CDR2 SVGEGT. Trimming left V 6 bases short and J 0 bases short, with 15 bases between. The CDR3 has 16 amino acids. CDR3 region: CASSTRVPSSYNEQFF. As DNA, the CDR3 is TGTGCCAGCAGCACCCGGGTACCTAGCTCCTACAATGAGCAGTTCTTC.

The V and J genes are TRBV11-2 and TRBJ1-2, with D perhaps TRBD1 (6 bases). Between the trimmed V and J ends, which lost 4 bases and 2 bases, there was a span of 11 bases. The germline V gene has CDR1 SGHAT and CDR2 FQNNGV. The CDR3 consists of 14 residues. The CDR3 here is CASSSSTGNYGYTF. In DNA, the CDR3 is TGTGCCAGCAGCTCCTCCACAGGGAACTATGGCTACACCTTC.

The chain uses TRBV5-4 and TRBJ2-7, with D possibly being TRBD1 (5 bases). Germline V CDR1 and CDR2: SGHNT, YYREEE (reference sequence). This CDR3 has 13 amino acids. The ends were cut back, 2 bases at V and 2 bases at J, with 8 bases in the middle. The chain's CDR3 is CASSLGRAYEQYF. The CDR3 nucleotides read TGTGCCAGCAGCTTAGGCAGGGCCTACGAGCAGTACTTC.

V gene TRBV2 combines with J gene TRBJ1-1, with unresolved D. Trimming took 5 bases from V and 1 from J, leaving 8 bases between them. Per germline, CDR1 SNHLY and CDR2 FYNNEI. The CDR3 runs to 13 residues. The DNA of the CDR3 is TGTGCCAGCAGTACATTCGAGAACACTGAAGCTTTCTTT. Translated: CASSTFENTEAFF.

This chain uses TRBV7-9 with TRBJ2-7, with 10 positions matching TRBD2. The CDR3 totals 15 residues. Germline V gene data show CDR1 as SEHNR and CDR2 as FQNEAQ (reference sequence). Trimming cost V 5 bases and J 1 base; bases outside gene matches: 5. The CDR3: CASSTGTSASYEQYF. The CDR3 bases are TGTGCCAGCAGCACCGGGACTAGCGCATCCTACGAGCAGTACTTC.

The rearrangement links TRBV19 to TRBJ2-3; D might be TRBD1 (6 bases). V lost 10 bases and J lost 4, with 18 bases in between. Germline V lookup: CDR1 LNHDA, CDR2 SQIVND (reference sequence). The CDR3 loop spans 14 amino acids. CDR3 DNA: TGTGCCACCCAGGGGCAGGGCTGGGCAGATACGCAGTATTTT. It yields the protein CATQGQGWADTQYF. The whole variable domain, filled in from reference TRBV19 and TRBJ2-3, reads DGGITQSPKYLFRKEGQNVTLSCEQNLNHDAMYWYRQDPGQGLRLIYYSQIVNDFQKGDIAEGYSVSREKKESFPLTVTSAQKNPTAFYLCATQGQGWADTQYFGPGTRLTVL.

This chain uses TRBV11-2 with TRBJ1-4, with TRBD1 matching over 7 bases. Germline values: CDR1 SGHAT, CDR2 FQNNGV. This CDR3 contains 15 residues. J gave up 3 bases and V 1 base, and 2 bases lay outside the gene matches. The CDR3 reads CASSLGGGSNEKLFF. The CDR3 region has the DNA TGTGCCAGCAGCTTAGGAGGGGGCTCTAATGAAAAACTGTTTTTT. Together with reference TRBV11-2 and TRBJ1-4, the CDR3 gives the full variable domain: EAGVAQSPRYKIIEKRQSVAFWCNPISGHATLYWYQQILGQGPKLLIQFQNNGVVDDSQLPKDRFSAERLKGVDSTLKIQPAKLEDSAVYLCASSLGGGSNEKLFFGSGTQLSVL.

The V call is TRBV11-2, the J call TRBJ1-6; D perhaps matches TRBD1 (5 bases). This CDR3 comprises 15 residues. V dropped 5 bases and J dropped 7 bases, with 15 bases sitting between them. Germline lookup yields CDR1 SGHAT and CDR2 FQNNGV. The CDR3: CASSPGGQGNSPLHF. The CDR3 DNA is TGTGCCAGCAGCCCAGGAGGGCAGGGAAATTCACCCCTCCACTTT.

The chain employs TRBV11-3 and TRBJ1-1, with D possibly TRBD1 on 5 matching bases. CDR3 length: 14 amino acids. Deletions cut 6 bases from V and 5 bases from J, with 16 bases between. Looked up from germline, CDR1 is SGHNT and CDR2 is YENEEA. As DNA, the CDR3 is TGTGCCAGCAGTTTCGGGACTGGGGGGACTGAAGCTTTCTTT. Its protein is CASSFGTGGTEAFF.

This clone was detected only a few times. The same CDR3 also results from other DNA sequences found in this sample. The V and J genes are TRBV9 and TRBJ2-7, with 9 nucleotides matching TRBD2. This CDR3 is built from 15 residues. The junction had 4 bases not matched to a gene; V was cut back by 0 bases and J by 3 bases. Per germline, CDR1 SGDLS and CDR2 YYNGEE. CDR3 in amino acids: CASSVGSGGLYEQYF. CDR3 coding DNA: TGTGCCAGCAGCGTAGGAAGCGGGGGGCTCTACGAGCAGTACTTC.

The rearrangement joins TRBV18 to TRBJ2-3; D gene ambiguous. Between the trimmed V and J ends, which lost 6 bases and 5 bases, there was a span of 15 bases. CDR3 length: 14 residues. CDR1 KGHSH and CDR2 LQKENI come from the germline V gene. CDR3 in amino acids: CASSWLVPRDTQYF. In nucleotides, the CDR3 is TGTGCCAGCTCGTGGCTAGTCCCCAGAGATACGCAGTATTTT.

The chain joins TRBV5-1 to TRBJ2-1; unclear D gene. The CDR3 is 15 residues long. V was shortened by 2 bases and J by 1 base, with 10 bases between the two germline ends. CDR1 is SGHRS, CDR2 YFSETQ, per germline. The CDR3 DNA sequence: TGCGCCAGCAGCTTTCAGGTTCTTTCCTACAATGAGCAGTTCTTC. It specifies CASSFQVLSYNEQFF.

The chain has TRBV2 and TRBJ2-7; 9 bases line up with TRBD1. Looked up from germline, CDR1 is SNHLY and CDR2 is FYNNEI. Trimming removed 6 bases from V and 4 bases from J; junction bases left unmatched: 4. This CDR3 comprises 13 residues. In nucleotides, the CDR3 is TGTGCCAGCAGCCAACAGGGGGCTTACGAGCAGTACTTC. Residues: CASSQQGAYEQYF.

The gene calls are TRBV5-1 and TRBJ2-5; 8 nucleotides line up with TRBD2. CDR1 is SGHRS, CDR2 YFSETQ, per germline. After removal of 4 bases from V and 3 bases from J, the junction contained 5 bases not matched to a gene. CDR3 length: 14 amino acids. The CDR3 sequence: CASSRPGLEETQYF. In nucleotides, the CDR3 is TGCGCCAGCAGCCGACCGGGACTAGAAGAGACCCAGTACTTC.

The chain carries TRBV27 and TRBJ1-1; TRBD1 matches 7 bases. Looked up from germline, CDR1 is MNHEY and CDR2 is SMNVEV (reference sequence). The CDR3 has 14 residues. The trim removed 4 bases at V and 0 bases at J, leaving 2 bases unmatched. CDR3 nucleotides: TGTGCCAGCAGTTACAGGGGCATGAACACTGAAGCTTTCTTT. This codes for CASSYRGMNTEAFF.

The chain combines TRBV19 with TRBJ1-6; 8 bases line up with TRBD1. Germline assignment: CDR1 LNHDA and CDR2 SQIVND (reference sequence). The CDR3 runs to 12 residues. After removal of 10 bases from V and 9 bases from J, the junction contained 5 bases not matched to a gene. The DNA of the CDR3 is TGTGCCACCGGACAGGGCTTTTCACCCCTCCACTTT. This translates into CATGQGFSPLHF.